This passage covers 18 T cell receptor beta chains from one sample sequenced in a study of cytotoxic CD8 clonotypes in ibrutinib-treated CLL. Here immunoSEQ multiplex PCR was the method, and the copy in TCRdb shows in-frame clones only, minus some. Altogether 130,000 or so clones are present, 80% to 85% being singletons, with the ten largest covering 3% to 4%. This material consisted of PBMCs, taken after 24 months of ibrutinib treatment. Every receptor here comes from a human donor with chronic lymphocytic leukemia.

CDR3 region: CASSIQGLETQYF. The CDR3 coding sequence is TGTGCCAGTAGTATACAGGGTCTAGAGACCCAGTACTTC. The chain links TRBV19 to TRBJ2-5; TRBD1 might be the D (5 bases). There are 13 residues in the CDR3. V was shortened by 2 bases and J by 4 bases, with 8 bases between the two germline ends. Germline V gene sequence: CDR1 LNHDA, CDR2 SQIVND (reference sequence).

The J gene is TRBJ1-1, the V gene TRBV19; D call uncertain. There are 13 residues in the CDR3. In germline, CDR1 is LNHDA, CDR2 SQIVND (reference sequence). V gave up 4 bases and J gave up 1 base, with 7 bases separating them. The CDR3 sequence is CASSRRENTEAFF. The CDR3 region has the DNA TGTGCCAGTAGTAGAAGGGAGAACACTGAAGCTTTCTTT.

This chain connects TRBV9 to TRBJ1-1; maybe TRBD1 (6 bases). Germline V gene sequence: CDR1 SGDLS, CDR2 YYNGEE. The V end was cut by 2 bases, the J end by 1 base, with 12 bases between. The CDR3 is 15 residues long. CDR3 sequence: CASSVMGAPNTEAFF. Here the CDR3 DNA reads TGTGCCAGCAGCGTTATGGGGGCCCCGAACACTGAAGCTTTCTTT.

The J gene is TRBJ1-4, the V gene TRBV9; a weak D match, TRBD1 (5 bases). The CDR3 length is 13 residues. Germline V gene sequence: CDR1 SGDLS, CDR2 YYNGEE. Trimming shortened V by 0 bases and J by 10 bases, and 10 bases separated the two germline ends. CDR3 in amino acids: CASSVAGIGKLFF. The CDR3 region has the DNA TGTGCCAGCAGCGTAGCAGGGATTGGAAAACTGTTTTTT.

The V gene is TRBV25-1, the J gene TRBJ1-3; 7 nucleotides align to TRBD1. Germline assignment: CDR1 MGHDK and CDR2 SYGVNS. After removal of 4 bases from V and 8 bases from J, the junction contained 8 bases not matched to a gene. This CDR3 comprises 14 residues. This chain's CDR3 is CASSGTGSRDTIYF. CDR3 bases: TGTGCCAGCAGTGGGACAGGATCCCGCGACACCATATATTTT.

This clone appeared once. The J gene is TRBJ2-3, the V gene TRBV5-5, with a tentative D call TRBD1 (6 bases). Germline assignment: CDR1 SGHKS and CDR2 YYEKEE (reference sequence). The CDR3 sequence is 15 residues long. V gave up 3 bases and J gave up 1 base, with 12 bases separating them. CDR3 protein: CASSSPTGGTDTQYF. The CDR3 nucleotides are TGTGCCAGCAGCTCGCCGACAGGAGGCACAGATACGCAGTATTTT.

Here the CDR3 DNA reads TGTGCCAGCAGCTTAGTACGGGGGTCCTACAATGAGCAGTTCTTC. This gives the protein CASSLVRGSYNEQFF. The chain is built from TRBV11-2 and TRBJ2-1; D is perhaps TRBD2 (6 bases). The CDR3 has 15 amino acids. V lost 1 base, J lost 1 base, and 8 bases lay in between. Per germline, CDR1 SGHAT and CDR2 FQNNGV.

This clone was seen a handful of times. The J gene is TRBJ2-1, the V gene TRBV7-2; TRBD1 aligns across 8 bases. V lost 0 bases to trimming and J lost 0 bases; unmatched junction nucleotides: 7. This CDR3 comprises 18 residues. CDR1 SGHTA and CDR2 FQGNSA come from the germline V gene. CDR3 residues: CASSLARQGAASYNEQFF. DNA of the CDR3: TGTGCCAGCAGCTTAGCGCGGCAGGGGGCGGCCTCCTACAATGAGCAGTTCTTC. Filled out from reference TRBV7-2 and TRBJ2-1, the complete variable domain reads GAGVSQSPSNKVTEKGKDVELRCDPISGHTALYWYRQSLGQGLEFLIYFQGNSAPDKSGLPSDRFSAERTGGSVSTLTIQRTQQEDSAVYLCASSLARQGAASYNEQFFGPGTRLTVL.

This rearrangement joins TRBV2 to TRBJ1-2; 7 nucleotides agree with TRBD1. From germline, CDR1 is SNHLY and CDR2 FYNNEI. The CDR3 consists of 14 residues. Losses at the gene ends were 6 bases for V and 7 bases for J; bases not matched to a gene: 11. CDR3 residues: CASSTNRGRIGYTF. The CDR3 coding sequence is TGTGCCAGCAGCACAAACAGGGGAAGGATTGGCTACACCTTC.

The rearrangement uses TRBV6-6 and TRBJ2-2; no reliable D call. The V gene's germline CDR1 is MNHNY and CDR2 SVGAGI (reference sequence). CDR3 length: 16 residues. Trimming cost V 7 bases and J 3 bases, with 18 bases left between them. Written as DNA, the CDR3 is TGTGCCAGCATTTTCGATGGCAGGAGTTACACCGGGGAGCTGTTTTTT. Its translation: CASIFDGRSYTGELFF.

CDR3 residues: CASSQTGGDQPQHF. In DNA form, the CDR3 reads TGTGCCAGCAGCCAGACAGGGGGTGATCAGCCCCAGCATTTT. The genes are TRBV6-6 and TRBJ1-5; TRBD1 agrees at 9 bases. V shed 6 bases, J shed 5 bases, and the junction held 5 bases outside the gene matches. This CDR3 has 14 amino acids. The germline gives CDR1 MNHNY, CDR2 SVGAGI (reference sequence).

The V gene is TRBV11-2, the J gene TRBJ2-1; 13 bases are a match to TRBD2. This CDR3 spans 15 amino acids. The germline V gene has CDR1 SGHAT and CDR2 FQNNGV. Unmatched junction bases numbered 7, after V lost 5 bases and J lost 9 bases. Written as DNA, the CDR3 is TGTGCCAGCAGCCGACTAGCGGGGGGAGTGTTTGAGCAGTTCTTC. The encoded protein is CASSRLAGGVFEQFF.

This clone was detected only once. This chain uses TRBV11-2 with TRBJ2-5; D may be TRBD2 (5 bases). V shed 6 bases and J shed 5 bases, with 16 bases lying between them. This CDR3 spans 14 amino acids. The germline V gene has CDR1 SGHAT and CDR2 FQNNGV. As DNA, the CDR3 is TGTGCCAGCAGACAACAGCTTTCGGGGGAGACCCAGTACTTC. Amino acids: CASRQQLSGETQYF.

The gene calls are TRBV6-5 and TRBJ2-2, with 8 positions matching TRBD1. V lost 7 bases, J lost 2 bases, and 3 bases stayed unmatched. The CDR3 length is 14 residues. The germline gives CDR1 MNHEY, CDR2 SVGAGI. This CDR3 is CASIDRGNTGELFF. For the CDR3, the DNA is TGTGCCAGCATTGACAGGGGCAACACCGGGGAGCTGTTTTTT.

The chain's CDR3 is CASSFTGVGPDTQYF. The CDR3 DNA follows: TGTGCCAGCAGCTTTACAGGGGTAGGCCCAGATACGCAGTATTTT. V gene TRBV7-9 combines with J gene TRBJ2-3, with 7 bases fitting TRBD1. The CDR3 is 15 residues long. Germline-derived CDR1 and CDR2 are SEHNR and FQNEAQ (reference sequence). The trim removed 3 bases at V and 4 bases at J, leaving 7 bases unmatched. Based on the CDR3 plus reference TRBV7-9 and TRBJ2-3, the full variable domain is DTGVSQNPRHKITKRGQNVTFRCDPISEHNRLYWYRQTLGQGPEFLTYFQNEAQLEKSRLLSDRFSAERPKGSFSTLEIQRTEQGDSAMYLCASSFTGVGPDTQYFGPGTRLTVL.

The chain carries TRBV6-5 and TRBJ1-5; D might be TRBD1 (5 bases). The V end lost 3 bases, the J end lost 7 bases, and 13 bases lay between the germline ends. The CDR3 is 14 residues long. CDR1 and CDR2 from the germline V gene are MNHEY and SVGAGI. This CDR3 is CASSYSGTGQPQHF. Written as DNA, the CDR3 is TGTGCCAGCAGTTATTCTGGGACGGGCCAGCCCCAGCATTTT.

This chain connects TRBV6-5 to TRBJ2-7; TRBD1 matches at 7 bases. This CDR3 is built from 15 residues. V was clipped by 7 bases and J by 7 bases; unmatched bases: 16. Germline CDR1 MNHEY, CDR2 SVGAGI. The CDR3 is CASTHPPGQSLEQYF. Here the CDR3 DNA reads TGTGCCAGCACTCATCCACCGGGACAGAGCTTAGAGCAGTACTTC.

The table lists this clone with a few counts. The chain joins TRBV30 to TRBJ1-5, with D hard to call. CDR3 length equals 15 residues. Looked up from germline, CDR1 is GTSNPN and CDR2 is SVGIG (reference sequence). Trimming took 3 bases from V and 0 from J, leaving 12 bases between them. The CDR3 spells CAWRSAGDSNQPQHF. Written as DNA, the CDR3 is TGTGCCTGGAGATCCGCGGGAGATAGCAATCAGCCCCAGCATTTT.